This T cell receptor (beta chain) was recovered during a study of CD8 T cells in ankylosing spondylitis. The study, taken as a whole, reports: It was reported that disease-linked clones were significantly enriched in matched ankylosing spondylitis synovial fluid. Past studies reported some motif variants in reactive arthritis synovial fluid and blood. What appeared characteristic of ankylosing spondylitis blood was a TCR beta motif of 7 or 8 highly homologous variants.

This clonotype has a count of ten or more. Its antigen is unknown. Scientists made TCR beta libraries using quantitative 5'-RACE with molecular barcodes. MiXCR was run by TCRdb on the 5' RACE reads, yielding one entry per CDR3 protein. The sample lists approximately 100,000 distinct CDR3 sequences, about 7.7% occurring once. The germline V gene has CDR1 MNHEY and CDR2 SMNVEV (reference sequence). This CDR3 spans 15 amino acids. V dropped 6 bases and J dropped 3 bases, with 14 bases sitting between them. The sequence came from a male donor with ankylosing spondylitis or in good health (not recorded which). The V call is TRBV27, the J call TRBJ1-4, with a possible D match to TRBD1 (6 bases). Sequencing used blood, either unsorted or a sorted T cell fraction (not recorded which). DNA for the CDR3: TGTGCCAGCAGATACACAGGGCGGTCTAATGAAAAACTGTTTTTT. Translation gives CASRYTGRSNEKLFF.